The entry below describes one T cell receptor (beta chain). The antigen remains unidentified. This CDR3 has 15 amino acids. V was pared by 3 bases and J by 0 bases, with 9 bases between. Germline V gene sequence: CDR1 MNHEY, CDR2 SMNVEV (reference sequence). Researchers reported sorting CD4+ naive, central memory, regulatory and stem cell-like memory cells via CD45RO/CCR7/CD25/CD127/CD95/CD27. This record belongs to a study of beta chain features in type 1 diabetes. General study points: cDNA-based sequencing might over-represent cells highly expressing TCR. TCRB CDR3s from Type 1 diabetes patients were moderately but significantly shorter in all four CD4+ subsets.

The whole isolated RNA underwent reverse transcription, so sequencing captured expressed TCRB transcripts. The table came from immunoSEQ multiplex PCR; TCRdb's copy has only in-frame clones and leaves some out. The data show around 150,000 clones, roughly 7.2% seen once. The clonotype was recovered from a woman in her 30s in good health. The rearrangement uses TRBV27 and TRBJ2-1, with a possible D match to TRBD2 (6 bases). Sequencing used central memory CD4+ T cells from blood. The CDR3 loop is CASSLTGGSYNEQFF. Written as DNA, the CDR3 is TGTGCCAGCAGTTTGACCGGGGGCTCCTACAATGAGCAGTTCTTC.